The present TCR beta chain was sequenced within a study of CD8+CD57+ T cells in acquired aplastic anemia. Genomic DNA provided the template from which TCR beta VDJ and CDR3 profiles were obtained. TCRdb re-derived calls from the reads in MiXCR, one entry per CDR3 protein. Among 150,000 to 200,000 distinct CDR3 sequences, about half were seen once, and the ten largest hold 1.8%. The V end was cut by 5 bases, the J end by 5 bases, with 21 bases between. The CDR3 totals 15 residues. The V gene's germline CDR1 is DFQATT and CDR2 SNEGSKA (reference sequence). Patients who underwent sequencing had shown CD8+CD57+ cell expansion by flow cytometry.

Material for sequencing was sorted CD4+, CD8+, or CD8+CD57+ T cells (not recorded which) from PBMCs. The gene calls are TRBV20-1 and TRBJ2-5; D may be TRBD1 or TRBD2 (6 bases each). The receptor was isolated from a human donor with aplastic anemia. The DNA of the CDR3 is TGCAGTGCTGGAGGGGGGTACGACGGGATGGAGACCCAGTACTTC. Encoded protein: CSAGGGYDGMETQYF.